The entry below describes one T cell receptor (beta chain). The data were obtained in a study of shared clonotypes between healthy human individuals. Here immunoSEQ multiplex PCR was the method, and the copy in TCRdb shows in-frame clones only, minus some. Of some 300,000 clones listed, around four fifths are singletons. Per germline, CDR1 SGDLS and CDR2 YYNGEE. Trimming took off 2 bases at V and 9 bases at J, with 15 bases between the two ends. This CDR3 comprises 14 residues. What was sequenced was memory CD4+ T cells sorted from blood. This sample's subset: CD45RA-negative fraction. The TCR originated in a man aged 25-45 years in good health. The chain has TRBV9 and TRBJ2-1; D may be TRBD2 (6 bases). Here the CDR3 DNA reads TGTGCCAGCAGCGTGTTGTGGGGAGGTAGTGAGCAGTTCTTC. This gives the protein CASSVLWGGSEQFF.